These 2 T cell receptor beta chains were sequenced from one sample in a study. Via MiXCR, TCRdb re-called the RT-PCR reads, giving one row per CDR3 protein. The table has fewer than 800,000 distinct CDR3 sequences, over 12% seen once. Input material: memory CD4+ T cells from blood. The receptors shown here come from a female donor in good health, serving as a healthy control.

J is TRBJ2-5 and V is TRBV27, with 12 bases fitting TRBD2. Looked up from germline, CDR1 is MNHEY and CDR2 is SMNVEV (reference sequence). V trimming: 8 bases; J trimming: 4 bases; junction bases outside the gene matches: 8. The CDR3 covers 15 residues. The CDR3 loop is CASGPASGRGETQYF. CDR3 in DNA: TGTGCCAGCGGCCCAGCTAGCGGGAGGGGAGAGACCCAGTACTTC.

The genes are TRBV7-3 and TRBJ2-5; D remains unclear. The CDR3 contains 14 residues. Trimming removed 5 bases from V and 2 bases from J, with 12 bases in between. Germline V gives CDR1 SGHTA, CDR2 FQGTGA. The CDR3 sequence is CASSPTATQETQYF. The CDR3 nucleotides read TGTGCCAGCAGCCCAACAGCTACTCAAGAGACCCAGTACTTC.